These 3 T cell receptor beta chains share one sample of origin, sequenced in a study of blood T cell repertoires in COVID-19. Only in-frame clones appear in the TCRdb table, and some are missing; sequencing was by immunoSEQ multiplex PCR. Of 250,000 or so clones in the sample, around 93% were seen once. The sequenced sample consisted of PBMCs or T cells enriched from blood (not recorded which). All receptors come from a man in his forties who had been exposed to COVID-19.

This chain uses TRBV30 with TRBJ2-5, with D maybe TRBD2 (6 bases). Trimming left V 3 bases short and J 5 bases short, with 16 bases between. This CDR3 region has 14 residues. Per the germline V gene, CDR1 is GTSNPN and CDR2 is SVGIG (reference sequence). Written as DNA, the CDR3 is TGTGCCTGGAGCTGGGACTTCCCTGGGGAGACCCAGTACTTC. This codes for CAWSWDFPGETQYF.

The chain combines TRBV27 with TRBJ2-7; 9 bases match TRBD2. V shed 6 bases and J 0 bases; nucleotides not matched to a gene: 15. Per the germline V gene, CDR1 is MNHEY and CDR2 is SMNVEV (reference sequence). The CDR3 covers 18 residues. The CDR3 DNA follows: TGTGCCAGCAGGTCCTGGGACACTAGCGGGCGGAGCTCCTACGAGCAGTACTTC. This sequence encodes CASRSWDTSGRSSYEQYF.

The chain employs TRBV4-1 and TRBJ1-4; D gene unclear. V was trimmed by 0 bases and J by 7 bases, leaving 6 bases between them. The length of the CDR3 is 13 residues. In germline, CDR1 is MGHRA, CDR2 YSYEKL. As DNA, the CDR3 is TGCGCCAGCAGCCAAGATATTCCTGAAAAACTGTTTTTT. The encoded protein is CASSQDIPEKLFF.